This is a list of T cell receptor beta chains from one sample in a study of cytomegalovirus exposure and HLA in healthy donors. Repertoires were generated with immunoSEQ multiplex PCR, while TCRdb's copy carries only in-frame clones and drops some. The data show under 200,000 clones, 71% seen once. The source material was PBMCs. The receptors stem from a woman between 25 and 40 years old in good health and CMV-seronegative. The CDR3 runs from the conserved cysteine through the conserved F or W. A D gene is named only where the DNA matches it firmly. Only some rows state a clone size, as once, few, many or a class for expanded clones.

NA	TRBV9	TRBJ2-3	TRBD2	CASSVTAGASDTQYF	TGTGCCAGCAGCGTAACAGCGGGAGCTTCAGATACGCAGTATTTT
NA	TRBV7-2	TRBJ2-1	TRBD2	CASSPDLAGGGNEQFF	TGTGCCAGCAGCCCAGACCTAGCGGGAGGGGGGAATGAGCAGTTCTTC
NA	TRBV9	TRBJ1-3	TRBD1	CASSATGRSGNTIYF	TGTGCCAGCAGCGCGACAGGGAGATCTGGAAACACCATATATTTT
NA	TRBV2	TRBJ1-1	NA	CANTRGNTEAFF	TGTGCCAATACCCGCGGGAACACTGAAGCTTTCTTT
NA	TRBV28	TRBJ2-5	TRBD2	CASTPIGGGETQYF	TGTGCCAGCACCCCAATCGGGGGGGGAGAGACCCAGTACTTC
once	TRBV14	TRBJ1-1	TRBD1	CASSRSGTVAEAFF	TGTGCCAGCAGCCGATCTGGGACAGTAGCCGAAGCTTTCTTT
NA	TRBV28	TRBJ1-6	TRBD1	CASSLGSGGPLHF	TGTGCCAGCAGTTTAGGTTCAGGGGGGCCCCTCCACTTT
NA	TRBV4-3	TRBJ1-2	NA	CASSPTADPSGGYTF	TGCGCCAGCAGCCCAACAGCCGATCCTAGCGGGGGCTACACCTTC
NA	TRBV30	TRBJ2-5	NA	CAWSRAPGLRETQYF	TGTGCCTGGAGTCGGGCCCCAGGGTTGCGGGAGACCCAGTACTTC
NA	TRBV10-3	TRBJ1-6	TRBD1	CPRDRDRSPLHF	TGTCCCCGGGACAGGGATCGCTCACCCCTCCACTTT
NA	TRBV28	TRBJ2-3	TRBD2	CASSYTGTSGRADTQYF	TGTGCCAGCAGTTACACCGGGACTAGCGGGAGGGCAGATACGCAGTATTTT
once	TRBV7-2	TRBJ2-5	TRBD2	CASSLGTSGYQETQYF	TGTGCTAGCAGCTTAGGGACTAGCGGGTACCAAGAGACCCAGTACTTC
NA	TRBV15	TRBJ1-1	NA	CATSRDKMRNTEAFF	TGTGCCACCAGCAGAGATAAAATGCGGAACACTGAAGCTTTCTTT
few	TRBV7-9	TRBJ2-7	TRBD1	CASSLGTASLEQYF	TGTGCCAGCAGCTTGGGGACAGCTTCCCTCGAGCAGTACTTC
NA	TRBV7-9	TRBJ2-1	TRBD2	CASSWASGPREEQFF	TGTGCCAGCAGCTGGGCTAGCGGCCCTCGAGAGGAGCAGTTCTTC
few	TRBV4-3	TRBJ2-1	NA	CASSQDRAPSQWNEQFF	TGCGCCAGCAGCCAAGACAGGGCCCCGTCACAGTGGAATGAGCAGTTCTTC
NA	TRBV28	TRBJ2-7	TRBD1	CASSLGGQGLPHEQYF	TGTGCCAGCAGTTTAGGGGGACAGGGCCTTCCCCACGAGCAGTACTTC
NA	TRBV27	TRBJ2-3	TRBD1	CASSPPGTGFPDTQYF	TGTGCCAGCAGTCCCCCCGGGACAGGGTTTCCAGATACGCAGTATTTT
NA	TRBV4-1	TRBJ2-1	NA	CASSQDRYTADNEQFF	TGCGCCAGCAGCCAAGATCGTTACACCGCCGACAATGAGCAGTTCTTC
NA	TRBV7-2	TRBJ2-1	NA	CASSTTGTTAYNEQFF	TGTGCCAGCAGCACAACAGGGACCACAGCCTACAATGAGCAGTTCTTC
NA	TRBV7-9	TRBJ1-1	TRBD1	CASSFWDRGNTEAFF	TGTGCCAGCAGCTTCTGGGACAGGGGGAACACTGAAGCTTTCTTT
NA	TRBV28	TRBJ2-3	TRBD2	CASRVSSGRTDTQYF	TGTGCCAGCAGGGTATCTAGCGGGAGGACAGATACGCAGTATTTT
NA	TRBV6-6	TRBJ1-5	NA	CASSYSTGGSQPQHF	TGTGCCAGCAGTTACTCGACGGGGGGCAGTCAGCCCCAGCATTTT
NA	TRBV27	TRBJ2-1	NA	CASSPRAVTQRANEQFF	TGTGCCAGCAGTCCACGAGCCGTGACCCAGAGGGCCAATGAGCAGTTCTTC
NA	TRBV7-7	TRBJ2-5	TRBD2	CASSLAGGLAEETQYF	TGTGCCAGCAGCTTAGCTGGTGGACTAGCGGAAGAGACCCAGTACTTC
NA	TRBV27	TRBJ1-1	NA	CASSPPPGMNTEAFF	TGTGCCAGCAGTCCTCCCCCAGGGATGAACACTGAAGCTTTCTTT
NA	TRBV28	TRBJ2-3	TRBD1	CASKTLGGEWTDTQYF	TGTGCCAGCAAGACATTAGGGGGCGAGTGGACAGATACGCAGTATTTT
NA	TRBV5-6	TRBJ2-1	NA	CASSPKRVLRYNEQFF	TGTGCCAGCAGCCCGAAGCGGGTGCTAAGGTACAATGAGCAGTTCTTC
few	TRBV7-9	TRBJ1-2	NA	CASSLSEVWYGYTF	TGTGCCAGCAGCTTATCGGAGGTCTGGTATGGCTACACCTTC
few	TRBV20-1	TRBJ2-5	NA	CSARTVETQYF	TGCAGTGCTAGGACAGTGGAGACCCAGTACTTC
once	TRBV7-9	TRBJ1-5	TRBD1	CASSPGTGVVQPQHF	TGTGCCAGCAGCCCGGGGACAGGGGTTGTCCAGCCCCAGCATTTT
NA	TRBV10-3	TRBJ1-2	TRBD1	CAISGTGGDYGYTF	TGTGCCATCAGTGGGACAGGGGGCGACTATGGCTACACCTTC
NA	TRBV5-6	TRBJ2-7	TRBD2	CASSEPPGLAGEYEQYF	TGTGCCAGCAGCGAACCCCCGGGACTAGCGGGAGAATACGAGCAGTACTTC
NA	TRBV5-5	TRBJ1-5	NA	CASSLLQEGNQPQHF	TGTGCCAGCAGCTTACTTCAGGAGGGCAATCAGCCCCAGCATTTT
NA	TRBV2	TRBJ2-7	NA	CAGGRVASYEQYF	TGTGCCGGGGGCCGGGTCGCCTCCTACGAGCAGTACTTC
NA	TRBV7-8	TRBJ2-7	TRBD2	CASSPLAGAPSYEQYF	TGTGCCAGCAGCCCCCTCGCGGGAGCTCCGTCTTACGAGCAGTACTTC
NA	TRBV2	TRBJ1-1	NA	CASIRGLNTEAFF	TGTGCCAGCATAAGGGGGTTGAACACTGAAGCTTTCTTT
NA	TRBV9	TRBJ2-3	TRBD1	CASSIQGANPLDTQYF	TGTGCCAGCAGCATACAGGGGGCGAACCCTTTAGATACGCAGTATTTT
once	TRBV7-9	TRBJ2-4	NA	CASSLTLLAKNIQYF	TGTGCCAGCAGCTTAACTTTGTTAGCCAAAAACATTCAGTACTTC
NA	TRBV6-6	TRBJ2-1	NA	CASSYLRNEQFF	TGTGCCAGCAGTTACCTCCGCAATGAGCAGTTCTTC
once	TRBV4-2	TRBJ2-3	TRBD2	CASSQGRIAGFGSTDTQYF	TGTGCCAGCAGCCAAGGGAGAATAGCGGGGTTCGGTAGCACAGATACGCAGTATTTT
NA	TRBV10-3	TRBJ2-3	NA	CAINGSREGSSTDTQYF	TGTGCCATCAATGGTAGTCGGGAAGGGTCTAGCACAGATACGCAGTATTTT
once	TRBV30	TRBJ1-5	NA	CAWSPGVYQPQHF	TGTGCCTGGAGTCCGGGTGTTTATCAGCCCCAGCATTTT